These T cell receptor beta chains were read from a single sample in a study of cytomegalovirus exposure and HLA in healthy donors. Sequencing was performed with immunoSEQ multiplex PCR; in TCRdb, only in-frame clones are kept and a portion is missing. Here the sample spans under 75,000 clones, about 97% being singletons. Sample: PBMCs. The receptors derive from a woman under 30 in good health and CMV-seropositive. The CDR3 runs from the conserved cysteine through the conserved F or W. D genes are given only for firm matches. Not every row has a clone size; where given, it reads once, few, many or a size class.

CDR3aa: CASSARDGYTF
CDR3nt: TGTGCCAGCAGTGCCCGAGATGGCTACACCTTC
v_gene: TRBV28
d_gene: .
abundance: .
j_gene: TRBJ1-2

CDR3aa: CASRGTNYGYTF
CDR3nt: TGTGCCAGCAGGGGCACTAACTATGGCTACACCTTC
v_gene: TRBV2
d_gene: .
abundance: .
j_gene: TRBJ1-2

CDR3aa: CASTPTGLGYTF
CDR3nt: TGTGCCAGCACTCCGACAGGATTGGGCTACACCTTC
v_gene: TRBV6-6
d_gene: .
abundance: .
j_gene: TRBJ1-2

CDR3aa: CASSAGNAGANEKLFF
CDR3nt: TGTGCCAGCAGCGCCGGAAATGCAGGGGCTAATGAAAAACTGTTTTTT
v_gene: TRBV9
d_gene: .
abundance: .
j_gene: TRBJ1-4

CDR3aa: CASRASGAYEQFF
CDR3nt: TGTGCCAGCAGGGCCTCTGGAGCCTATGAGCAGTTCTTC
v_gene: TRBV6-1
d_gene: .
abundance: .
j_gene: TRBJ2-1

CDR3aa: CASSFGTGGVDEQFF
CDR3nt: TGTGCTAGCAGCTTCGGTACAGGGGGCGTAGATGAGCAGTTCTTC
v_gene: TRBV7-7
d_gene: TRBD1
abundance: .
j_gene: TRBJ2-1

CDR3aa: CACSRVGTGYGYTF
CDR3nt: TGTGCCTGCTCACGGGTCGGGACAGGGTATGGCTACACCTTC
v_gene: TRBV30
d_gene: TRBD1
abundance: once
j_gene: TRBJ1-2

CDR3aa: CASSKTDREQFF
CDR3nt: TGTGCCAGCAGCAAAACCGACAGGGAGCAGTTCTTC
v_gene: TRBV21-1
d_gene: .
abundance: .
j_gene: TRBJ2-1

CDR3aa: CASSVGTRTGNEQFF
CDR3nt: TGTGCCAGCAGCGTTGGGACTCGCACGGGCAATGAGCAGTTCTTC
v_gene: TRBV9
d_gene: .
abundance: .
j_gene: TRBJ2-1

CDR3aa: CASSIAQTYEQYF
CDR3nt: TGTGCCAGTAGTATAGCACAGACCTACGAGCAGTACTTC
v_gene: TRBV19
d_gene: .
abundance: .
j_gene: TRBJ2-7